Below are 18 T cell receptor beta chains sequenced from a single sample in a study of identical twins. TCRdb re-analysed the 5' RACE reads in MiXCR, keeping a single row per CDR3 protein. This table holds more than 1.5 million distinct CDR3 sequences, less than 40% found once. The material sequenced was cord blood. These receptors were collected from a newborn girl in good health.

This chain uses TRBV5-1 with TRBJ2-1; 11 nucleotides match TRBD2. Per the germline V gene, CDR1 is SGHRS and CDR2 is YFSETQ. With V trimmed by 0 bases and J by 7 bases, 9 bases remained unmatched. This CDR3 has 17 amino acids. CDR3 in DNA: TGCGCCAGCAGCTTGGGACTAGCGGGGAGGTCCGGTAATGAGCAGTTCTTC. Amino acid sequence: CASSLGLAGRSGNEQFF.

The genes are TRBV20-1 and TRBJ1-4, with 7 bases that match TRBD1. CDR1 is DFQATT, CDR2 SNEGSKA, per germline (reference sequence). The V and J ends lost 3 bases and 7 bases, in that order; junction bases with no gene match: 11. The CDR3 has 15 amino acids. The CDR3 DNA reads as TGCAGTGCTAGGGATCCCTTACAGGGGCCTGAAAAACTGTTTTTT. Translated, it gives CSARDPLQGPEKLFF.

The chain employs TRBV6-1 and TRBJ1-4, with a possible D match to TRBD1 (5 bases). This CDR3 region has 15 residues. Per germline, CDR1 MNHNS and CDR2 SASEGT. Trimming took off 1 base at V and 5 bases at J, with 11 bases between the two ends. The CDR3 bases are TGTGCCAGCAGTGAAGATGGGGGAAAGAATGAAAAACTGTTTTTT. Protein product: CASSEDGGKNEKLFF.

This chain uses TRBV12-3 or TRBV12-4 with TRBJ1-4; no definite D call. The CDR3 totals 12 residues. V was pared by 6 bases and J by 5 bases, with 7 bases between. The CDR3 reads CASRVSNEKLFF. The DNA of the CDR3 is TGTGCCAGCAGGGTGTCCAATGAAAAACTGTTTTTT.

V is TRBV2 and J is TRBJ2-7; possible D gene TRBD1, 6 bases. The CDR3 length is 14 residues. V lost 6 bases to trimming and J lost 4 bases, with 16 bases between them. Germline values: CDR1 SNHLY, CDR2 FYNNEI. DNA for the CDR3: TGTGCCAGCAGGACGCGACAGGAACAGTACGAGCAGTACTTC. The encoded protein is CASRTRQEQYEQYF. Filled out from reference TRBV2 and TRBJ2-7, the complete variable domain reads EPEVTQTPSHQVTQMGQEVILRCVPISNHLYFYWYRQILGQKVEFLVSFYNNEISEKSEIFDDQFSVERPDGSNFTLKIRSTKLEDSAMYFCASRTRQEQYEQYFGPGTRLTVT.

This clonotype was counted a few times. The V and J genes are TRBV14 and TRBJ1-1; D unclear. Germline loops: CDR1 SGHDN, CDR2 FVKESK. The CDR3 is made up of 14 amino acids. V was trimmed by 2 bases and J by 0 bases, leaving 7 bases between them. For the CDR3, the DNA is TGTGCCAGCAGCCAATTACCTTTGAACACTGAAGCTTTCTTT. It specifies CASSQLPLNTEAFF.

This clonotype came up many times. The rearrangement joins TRBV25-1 to TRBJ2-7, with a tentative D call TRBD1 (6 bases). V gave up 3 bases and J gave up 6 bases, with 6 bases separating them. The CDR3 spans 11 residues. Germline CDR1 reads MGHDK; CDR2 reads SYGVNS. CDR3 loop: CASSETGEQYF. The CDR3 DNA follows: TGTGCCAGCAGTGAGACAGGCGAGCAGTACTTC.

J is TRBJ1-5 and V is TRBV7-9, with D maybe TRBD1 (6 bases). The V and J ends lost 2 bases and 3 bases respectively, with 8 bases between them. CDR3 length: 14 residues. In germline, CDR1 is SEHNR, CDR2 FQNEAQ (reference sequence). In nucleotides, the CDR3 is TGTGCCAGCAGCTTACGGGACACCAATCAGCCCCAGCATTTT. This translates into CASSLRDTNQPQHF.

The count of this clonotype is one. The chain employs TRBV6-5 and TRBJ2-1, with D tentatively TRBD2 (10 bases). The J call may not be correct, given that the DNA end is closer to TRBJ2-7. The V gene's germline CDR1 is MNHEY and CDR2 SVGAGI. The CDR3 runs 18 residues. CDR3 nucleotides: TGTGCCAGCAGCTACAGGGGGCGGCTAGCGGGAGCCTACAATGAGCAGTACTTC. Protein product: CASSYRGRLAGAYNEQYF.

This clonotype came up a few times. The chain combines TRBV3-1 with TRBJ2-1; TRBD2 matches at 10 bases. The CDR3 length is 19 residues. Germline V gene lookup returns CDR1 LGHDT and CDR2 YNNKEL (reference sequence). V shed 0 bases, J shed 0 bases, and the junction held 8 bases outside the gene matches. For the CDR3, the DNA is TGTGCCAGCAGCCAAGAAGGGCTAGCGGGGGCATCCTCCTACAATGAGCAGTTCTTC. This codes for CASSQEGLAGASSYNEQFF.

This chain uses TRBV12-5 with TRBJ2-1, with D perhaps being TRBD1 or TRBD2 (5 bases each). The V gene's germline CDR1 is LGHNT and CDR2 FRNRAP. The CDR3 consists of 19 residues. V lost 0 bases and J lost 0, with 18 bases in between. The CDR3 loop is CASGLVVGAPASSYNEQFF. CDR3 bases: TGTGCTAGTGGTTTGGTAGTCGGGGCCCCCGCTAGCTCCTACAATGAGCAGTTCTTC.

The chain is built from TRBV5-1 and TRBJ1-2; no definite D call. Trimming stripped 4 bases from V and 2 bases from J, with 18 bases between. CDR3 size: 16 residues. CDR1 and CDR2 (germline): SGHRS, YFSETQ. The CDR3 nucleotides read TGCGCCAGCAGCCGAGGGCAGGCACTCTTAAACTATGGCTACACCTTC. Its translation is CASSRGQALLNYGYTF.

This clonotype was seen only a few times. The rearrangement uses TRBV10-3 and TRBJ2-3, with D perhaps given as TRBD1 or TRBD2 (5 bases each). Germline-derived CDR1 and CDR2 are ENHRY and SYGVKD. The CDR3 loop spans 12 amino acids. The V end was cut by 6 bases, the J end by 4 bases, with 8 bases between. The DNA of the CDR3 is TGTGCCATCAGCGGGGCCCCAGATACGCAGTATTTT. Its protein is CAISGAPDTQYF.

The rearrangement joins TRBV5-1 to TRBJ2-2; 9 bases match TRBD2. Germline V gene lookup returns CDR1 SGHRS and CDR2 YFSETQ. This CDR3 spans 15 amino acids. V shed 4 bases, J shed 4 bases, and the junction held 5 bases outside the gene matches. The CDR3 nucleotides are TGCGCCAGCAGCCAGAGACTAGCGGCCACCGGGGAGCTGTTTTTT. Amino acid sequence: CASSQRLAATGELFF.

This clonotype was recorded a few times. The rearrangement links TRBV24-1 to TRBJ2-1; D might be TRBD2 (5 bases). Germline V CDR1 and CDR2: KGHDR, SFDVKD. The ends were cut back, 4 bases at V and 1 base at J, with 7 bases in the middle. The CDR3 has 14 amino acids. The CDR3 is CATSEAVSYNEQFF. In DNA, the CDR3 is TGTGCCACCAGTGAAGCGGTATCCTACAATGAGCAGTTCTTC.

A note on this clonotype: Given a much more abundant clone one base away, this may be a read error. V is TRBV10-3 and J is TRBJ1-2; D not resolved. The CDR3 totals 14 residues. Germline values: CDR1 ENHRY, CDR2 SYGVKD. The CDR3, as DNA: TGTGCCACCAGTGAGTCAGGCAGGCTCTATGGCTACACCTTC. Translation: CATSESGRLYGYTF.

In this sample, this clonotype turned up a few times. This chain connects TRBV15 to TRBJ2-1, with 15 bases aligning to TRBD2. Trimming at V came to 5 bases and at J to 9 bases, leaving 5 bases not matched to a gene. Germline V gene lookup returns CDR1 LNHNV and CDR2 YYDKDF (reference sequence). The CDR3 sequence is 15 residues long. CDR3 loop: CATSVGLAGGAEQFF. The CDR3 DNA reads as TGTGCCACCAGCGTAGGACTAGCGGGAGGGGCTGAGCAGTTCTTC.

The chain uses TRBV12-3 or TRBV12-4 and TRBJ2-3; 13 bases match TRBD2. The CDR3 spans 16 residues. J lost 4 bases, V lost 6 bases, and 7 bases had no gene match. The CDR3: CASSRPTSGGSDTQYF. CDR3 DNA: TGTGCCAGCAGCCGACCGACTAGCGGGGGGTCAGATACGCAGTATTTT.